This TCR beta chain is drawn from a study of control samples from healthy donors and cancer patients. On this clone itself: Other nucleotide sequences in the sample specify the same CDR3.

The germline CDR1 and CDR2 sequences are SGHRS and YFSETQ. With 2 bases removed from V and 1 base from J, the gap between germline ends came to 6 bases. The CDR3 extends over 13 amino acids. Assay: immunoSEQ multiplex PCR; the TCRdb copy retains only in-frame clones and omits some. The sample consists of 150,000 to 180,000 clones, about 94% of them appearing once. Material: blood. The chain links TRBV5-1 to TRBJ1-1; no reliable D call. This TCR was sampled from a man between 40 and 49 years old in good health. The CDR3 protein is CASSLGPNTEAFF. CDR3 nucleotide sequence: TGCGCCAGCAGCTTAGGACCGAACACTGAAGCTTTCTTT.